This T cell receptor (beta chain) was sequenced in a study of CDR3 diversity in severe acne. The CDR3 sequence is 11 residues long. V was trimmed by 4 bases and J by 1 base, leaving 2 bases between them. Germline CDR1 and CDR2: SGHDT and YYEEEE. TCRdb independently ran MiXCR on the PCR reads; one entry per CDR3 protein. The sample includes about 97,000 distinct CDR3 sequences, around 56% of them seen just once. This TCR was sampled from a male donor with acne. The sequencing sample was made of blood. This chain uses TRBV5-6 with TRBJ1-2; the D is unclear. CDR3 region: CASSHNYGYTF. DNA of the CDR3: TGTGCCAGCAGCCATAACTATGGCTACACCTTC. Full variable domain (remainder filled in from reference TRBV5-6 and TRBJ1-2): DAGVTQSPTHLIKTRGQQVTLRCSPKSGHDTVSWYQQALGQGPQFIFQYYEEEERQRGNFPDRFSGHQFPNYSSELNVNALLLGDSALYLCASSHNYGYTFGSGTRLTVV.